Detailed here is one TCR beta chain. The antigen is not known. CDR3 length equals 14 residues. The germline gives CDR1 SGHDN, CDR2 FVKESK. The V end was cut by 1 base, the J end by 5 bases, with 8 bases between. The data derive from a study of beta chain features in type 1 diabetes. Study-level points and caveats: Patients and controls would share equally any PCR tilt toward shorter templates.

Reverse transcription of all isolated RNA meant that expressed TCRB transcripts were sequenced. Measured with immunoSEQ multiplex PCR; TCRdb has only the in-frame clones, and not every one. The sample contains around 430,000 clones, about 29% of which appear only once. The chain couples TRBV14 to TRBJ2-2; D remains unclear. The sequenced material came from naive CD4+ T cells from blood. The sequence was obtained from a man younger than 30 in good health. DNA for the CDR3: TGTGCCAGCAGCCAAGTCCCTGGAACCGGGGAGCTGTTTTTT. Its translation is CASSQVPGTGELFF. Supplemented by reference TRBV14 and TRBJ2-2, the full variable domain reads EAGVTQFPSHSVIEKGQTVTLRCDPISGHDNLYWYRRVMGKEIKFLLHFVKESKQDESGMPNNRFLAERTGGTYSTLKVQPAELEDSGVYFCASSQVPGTGELFFGEGSRLTVL.